The 32 T cell receptor beta chains in this list originate from one sample, sequenced in a study of OX40 agonist ivuxolimab in advanced cancers. The assay was immunoSEQ multiplex PCR, and TCRdb's table has in-frame clones only and misses some. The sample has about 150,000 clones; roughly 94% are singletons. The sample was CD4+ or CD8+ T cells sorted from blood, taken in a trial of the OX40 agonist ivuxolimab. The receptor set was obtained from an adult with an advanced solid tumor such as melanoma, head and neck, liver or kidney cancer.

The rearrangement joins TRBV11-2 to TRBJ1-6; D remains ambiguous. V was clipped by 3 bases and J by 8 bases, with 11 bases between them. This CDR3 comprises 14 residues. Germline V gives CDR1 SGHAT, CDR2 FQNNGV. The CDR3 spells CASSFMSPDSPLHF. The CDR3 DNA reads TGTGCCAGCAGCTTCATGAGTCCGGATTCACCCCTCCACTTT.

The J gene is TRBJ1-1, the V gene TRBV19; TRBD1 is a possible D gene (6 bases). There are 16 residues in the CDR3. Germline loops: CDR1 LNHDA, CDR2 SQIVND (reference sequence). Between the trimmed V and J ends, which lost 5 bases and 0 bases, there was a span of 16 bases. The CDR3 is CASSPGRGSVNTEAFF. As DNA, the CDR3 is TGTGCCAGTAGTCCTGGGAGGGGGTCGGTGAACACTGAAGCTTTCTTT. Full variable domain (remainder filled in from reference TRBV19 and TRBJ1-1): DGGITQSPKYLFRKEGQNVTLSCEQNLNHDAMYWYRQDPGQGLRLIYYSQIVNDFQKGDIAEGYSVSREKKESFPLTVTSAQKNPTAFYLCASSPGRGSVNTEAFFGQGTRLTVV.

J is TRBJ2-7 and V is TRBV11-2, with TRBD1 matching over 8 bases. CDR3 length: 15 amino acids. The V gene end was trimmed by 3 bases and the J gene end by 3 bases; junction bases not matched to a gene: 7. Looked up from germline, CDR1 is SGHAT and CDR2 is FQNNGV. CDR3: CASSFQTGGIYEQYF. DNA for the CDR3: TGTGCCAGCAGCTTTCAAACAGGGGGAATCTACGAGCAGTACTTC. Using reference TRBV11-2 and TRBJ2-7 for the parts outside the CDR3, the full variable domain is EAGVAQSPRYKIIEKRQSVAFWCNPISGHATLYWYQQILGQGPKLLIQFQNNGVVDDSQLPKDRFSAERLKGVDSTLKIQPAKLEDSAVYLCASSFQTGGIYEQYFGPGTRLTVT.

This clone was seen just once. CDR3 residues: CASKGRGNTGELFF. The CDR3 nucleotides read TGTGCCAGCAAGGGCCGTGGGAACACCGGGGAGCTGTTTTTT. The V call is TRBV9, the J call TRBJ2-2; no clear D gene. The ends were cut back, 6 bases at V and 1 base at J, with 10 bases in the middle. The germline V gene has CDR1 SGDLS and CDR2 YYNGEE. This CDR3 has 14 amino acids.

The CDR3 coding sequence is TGTGCCAGCAGCTTAGACTTGGCCTCAGATACGCAGTATTTT. It is translated as CASSLDLASDTQYF. The chain is built from TRBV11-2 and TRBJ2-3, with no clear D. Per the germline V gene, CDR1 is SGHAT and CDR2 is FQNNGV. Trimming took off 0 bases at V and 4 bases at J, with 8 bases between the two ends. The length of the CDR3 is 14 residues.

The V gene is TRBV4-3, the J gene TRBJ1-1; no definite D call. The V end lost 1 base, the J end lost 0 bases, and 6 bases lay between the germline ends. CDR1 and CDR2 (germline): LGHNA, YSLEER. This CDR3 has 14 amino acids. CDR3 residues: CASSQGWMNTEAFF. The CDR3 bases are TGCGCCAGCAGCCAAGGTTGGATGAACACTGAAGCTTTCTTT.

The gene calls are TRBV6-1 and TRBJ2-7; D not resolved. The CDR3 runs to 14 residues. CDR1 is MNHNS, CDR2 SASEGT, per germline. Trimming took 1 base from V and 3 from J, leaving 10 bases between them. CDR3 amino acids: CASSEEGTFYEQYF. In nucleotides, the CDR3 is TGTGCCAGCAGTGAAGAGGGTACCTTCTACGAGCAGTACTTC.

The chain couples TRBV10-3 to TRBJ2-4; 9 nucleotides align to TRBD1. Germline CDR1 and CDR2: ENHRY and SYGVKD. The trim removed 6 bases at V and 8 bases at J, leaving 5 bases unmatched. The CDR3 runs to 13 residues. The DNA for the CDR3 is TGTGCCATCAGGGGACAGGGTCTGGACATTCAGTACTTC. As protein: CAIRGQGLDIQYF.

This clone was seen just once. The gene calls are TRBV25-1 and TRBJ1-4; 7 nucleotides agree with TRBD1. The CDR3 runs to 15 residues. Germline CDR1 reads MGHDK; CDR2 reads SYGVNS. J gave up 6 bases and V 1 base, and 5 bases lay outside the gene matches. CDR3 coding DNA: TGTGCCAGCAGTGAATGGAAAGGGGGCTATGAAAAACTGTTTTTT. Translation gives CASSEWKGGYEKLFF.

The gene calls are TRBV20-1 and TRBJ1-2; D unresolved. This CDR3 has 11 amino acids. The V and J ends lost 1 base and 7 bases respectively, with 7 bases between them. Germline assignment: CDR1 DFQATT and CDR2 SNEGSKA (reference sequence). The CDR3 nucleotides are TGCAGTGCTAGAGGGGCTGGTGGCTACACCTTC. This codes for CSARGAGGYTF.

CDR3 residues: CASSHRRSNQPQHF. DNA for the CDR3: TGTGCCAGCAGTCACAGGAGAAGCAATCAGCCCCAGCATTTT. The V and J genes are TRBV7-8 and TRBJ1-5, with TRBD1 as a possible D gene (5 bases). The CDR3 totals 14 residues. V was shortened by 6 bases and J by 1 base, with 10 bases between the two germline ends. Germline V gene sequence: CDR1 SGHVS, CDR2 FQNEAQ.

V usage is TRBV7-9 and J usage is TRBJ1-5, with D unresolved. The CDR3 runs 15 residues. Per the germline V gene, CDR1 is SEHNR and CDR2 is FQNEAQ (reference sequence). V was pared by 5 bases and J by 4 bases, with 15 bases between. In DNA, the CDR3 is TGTGCCAGCAGCCCTTCCCGGACGGAAAATCAGCCCCAGCATTTT. Its protein product is CASSPSRTENQPQHF.

The chain employs TRBV18 and TRBJ2-1; tentatively, D is TRBD2 (5 bases). Germline lookup yields CDR1 KGHSH and CDR2 LQKENI. The V end lost 3 bases, the J end lost 9 bases, and 15 bases lay between the germline ends. The CDR3 loop spans 14 amino acids. CDR3 DNA sequence: TGTGCCAGCTCACCCGTGACTCCGGGAATTGAGCAGTTCTTC. Amino acid sequence: CASSPVTPGIEQFF. The full variable domain, completed using reference TRBV18 and TRBJ2-1, is NAGVMQNPRHLVRRRGQEARLRCSPMKGHSHVYWYRQLPEEGLKFMVYLQKENIIDESGMPKERFSAEFPKEGPSILRIQQVVRGDSAAYFCASSPVTPGIEQFFGPGTRLTVL.

The CDR3 here is CASSQSFGVAGRGETQYF. CDR3 in DNA: TGTGCCAGCAGCCAATCCTTCGGTGTTGCCGGGAGAGGTGAGACCCAGTACTTC. This chain joins TRBV14 and TRBJ2-5; possible D gene TRBD2, 6 bases. The V gene's germline CDR1 is SGHDN and CDR2 FVKESK. This CDR3 has 18 residues. The V gene lost 2 bases and the J gene lost 5 bases, with 24 bases spanning the gap.

The genes are TRBV6-5 and TRBJ1-2, with 9 bases fitting TRBD1. Losses at the gene ends were 8 bases for V and 5 bases for J; bases not matched to a gene: 0. Germline CDR1 reads MNHEY; CDR2 reads SVGAGI. CDR3 length: 11 residues. The CDR3 bases are TGTGCCAGCGACAGGGGGTATGGCTACACCTTC. Amino acids: CASDRGYGYTF.

CDR3 in amino acids: CASSLETGGSVEQYF. The CDR3 DNA is TGTGCCAGCAGCTTAGAGACAGGGGGGTCGGTCGAGCAGTACTTC. The rearrangement uses TRBV7-9 and TRBJ2-7; 9 positions agree with TRBD1. Germline trimming cut 1 base from V and 6 bases from J; bases unmatched to any gene: 7. The CDR3 is made up of 15 amino acids. CDR1 and CDR2 from the germline V gene are SEHNR and FQNEAQ (reference sequence). The entire variable domain, with the rest obtained from reference TRBV7-9 and TRBJ2-7, is as follows: DTGVSQNPRHKITKRGQNVTFRCDPISEHNRLYWYRQTLGQGPEFLTYFQNEAQLEKSRLLSDRFSAERPKGSFSTLEIQRTEQGDSAMYLCASSLETGGSVEQYFGPGTRLTVT.

This clone was counted a few times. The chain links TRBV30 to TRBJ1-2, with TRBD1 matching over 7 bases. The CDR3 is 13 residues long. V lost 2 bases, J lost 3 bases, and 3 bases stayed unmatched. Germline values: CDR1 GTSNPN, CDR2 SVGIG (reference sequence). The CDR3 region is CAWSTGDYYGYTF. The CDR3 DNA sequence: TGTGCCTGGAGTACAGGGGATTACTATGGCTACACCTTC. The variable domain in full, completed from reference TRBV30 and TRBJ1-2, reads SQTIHQWPATLVQPVGSPLSLECTVEGTSNPNLYWYRQAAGRGLQLLFYSVGIGQISSEVPQNLSASRPQDRQFILSSKKLLLSDSGFYLCAWSTGDYYGYTFGSGTRLTVV.

The chain combines TRBV30 with TRBJ1-4; 10 bases match TRBD1. After removal of 8 bases from V and 5 bases from J, the junction contained 5 bases not matched to a gene. The CDR3 is 13 residues long. Germline V gene lookup returns CDR1 GTSNPN and CDR2 SVGIG (reference sequence). In DNA form, the CDR3 reads TGTGCCACCCCGGGACAGGGGAATGAAAAACTGTTTTTT. It is translated as CATPGQGNEKLFF. The complete variable domain, with remaining parts taken from reference TRBV30 and TRBJ1-4, reads SQTIHQWPATLVQPVGSPLSLECTVEGTSNPNLYWYRQAAGRGLQLLFYSVGIGQISSEVPQNLSASRPQDRQFILSSKKLLLSDSGFYLCATPGQGNEKLFFGSGTQLSVL.

The CDR3 here is CASSNKQETQYF. CDR3 nucleotide sequence: TGTGCCAGTAGCAATAAGCAGGAGACCCAGTACTTC. This rearrangement joins TRBV19 to TRBJ2-5; D gene ambiguous. There are 12 residues in the CDR3. V lost 6 bases to trimming and J lost 5 bases, with 10 bases between them. From germline, CDR1 is LNHDA and CDR2 SQIVND (reference sequence).

This clone was detected once. This rearrangement joins TRBV5-1 to TRBJ2-4; 10 bases are a match to TRBD1. This CDR3 contains 15 residues. Losses at the gene ends were 0 bases for V and 6 bases for J; bases not matched to a gene: 3. The V gene's germline CDR1 is SGHRS and CDR2 YFSETQ. In nucleotides, the CDR3 is TGCGCCAGCAGCTTGGGACAGGGGGCGAGAAACATTCAGTACTTC. Its protein is CASSLGQGARNIQYF.

The J gene is TRBJ2-7, the V gene TRBV7-2; D is uncertain. The CDR3 is 13 amino acids. Germline V gives CDR1 SGHTA, CDR2 FQGNSA. Between the trimmed V and J ends, which lost 3 bases and 2 bases, there was a span of 8 bases. The CDR3 sequence is CASSLLGAYEQYF. Written as DNA, the CDR3 is TGTGCCAGCAGCTTGTTGGGCGCCTACGAGCAGTACTTC. The full variable domain, in which reference TRBV7-2 and TRBJ2-7 provide the parts outside the CDR3, is GAGVSQSPSNKVTEKGKDVELRCDPISGHTALYWYRQSLGQGLEFLIYFQGNSAPDKSGLPSDRFSAERTGGSVSTLTIQRTQQEDSAVYLCASSLLGAYEQYFGPGTRLTVT.

The genes are TRBV4-2 and TRBJ1-2; tentative D call: TRBD1 (6 bases). Between the trimmed V and J ends, which lost 3 bases and 4 bases, there was a span of 12 bases. The germline V gene encodes CDR1 LGHNA and CDR2 YNFKEQ. CDR3 length equals 14 residues. The CDR3 spells CASSQGAAIYGYTF. Written as DNA, the CDR3 is TGTGCCAGCAGCCAGGGGGCGGCTATCTATGGCTACACCTTC.

This clone was detected only once. This chain uses TRBV6-5 with TRBJ2-7, with TRBD2 matching over 10 bases. The germline CDR1 and CDR2 sequences are MNHEY and SVGAGI. This CDR3 spans 15 amino acids. V lost 0 bases to trimming and J lost 2 bases; unmatched junction nucleotides: 1. The CDR3 reads CASSYSGLATYEQYF. As DNA, the CDR3 is TGTGCCAGCAGTTACTCGGGACTAGCGACCTACGAGCAGTACTTC.

The rearrangement uses TRBV7-9 and TRBJ2-5; no clear D. V lost 7 bases and J lost 5, with 8 bases in between. This CDR3 has 11 residues. Germline CDR1 is SEHNR and CDR2 is FQNEAQ (reference sequence). CDR3 sequence reads: CASTPYETQYF. In DNA, the CDR3 is TGTGCCAGCACACCCTACGAGACCCAGTACTTC.

The V call is TRBV6-6, the J call TRBJ2-3; maybe TRBD1 (6 bases). The V end lost 2 bases, the J end lost 0 bases, and 12 bases lay between the germline ends. The CDR3 covers 16 residues. Looked up from germline, CDR1 is MNHNY and CDR2 is SVGAGI (reference sequence). This CDR3 is CASSYPGTLSTDTQYF. The CDR3 DNA sequence: TGTGCCAGCAGTTACCCCGGGACACTCAGCACAGATACGCAGTATTTT.

The chain is built from TRBV10-2 and TRBJ2-6; a possible D gene is TRBD2 (6 bases). Germline V gene lookup returns CDR1 WSHSY and CDR2 SAAADI. The V end lost 4 bases, the J end lost 1 base, and 23 bases lay between the germline ends. This CDR3 is 20 amino acids long. CDR3 residues: CASSVIGGQAKGSGANVLTF. DNA for the CDR3: TGCGCCAGCAGTGTCATAGGAGGGCAAGCGAAAGGATCTGGGGCCAACGTCCTGACTTTC.

This clone was seen once. The V call is TRBV5-1, the J call TRBJ1-1; possibly TRBD1 for D (6 bases). The germline V and J ends were trimmed by 4 bases and 3 bases, with 10 bases remaining between them. CDR3 length: 13 amino acids. CDR1 and CDR2 from the germline V gene are SGHRS and YFSETQ. The CDR3 nucleotides are TGCGCCAGCAGCGTACAGGGCGACACTGAAGCTTTCTTT. It is translated as CASSVQGDTEAFF.

The chain has TRBV7-2 and TRBJ2-7; D gene ambiguous. V lost 6 bases and J 3 bases, leaving 9 bases between the germline ends. This CDR3 comprises 12 residues. Germline CDR1 reads SGHTA; CDR2 reads FQGNSA. CDR3: CASSSTYYEQYF. The CDR3 DNA follows: TGTGCCAGCAGTTCGACATACTACGAGCAGTACTTC. Full variable domain (outside the CDR3, taken from reference TRBV7-2 and TRBJ2-7): GAGVSQSPSNKVTEKGKDVELRCDPISGHTALYWYRQSLGQGLEFLIYFQGNSAPDKSGLPSDRFSAERTGGSVSTLTIQRTQQEDSAVYLCASSSTYYEQYFGPGTRLTVT.

This chain connects TRBV9 to TRBJ2-3, with 12 bases lining up with TRBD2. This CDR3 has 18 residues. Germline V gene lookup returns CDR1 SGDLS and CDR2 YYNGEE. The V segment lost 0 bases and the J segment 3 bases; nucleotides outside the gene matches: 8. CDR3 DNA: TGTGCCAGCAGCGTAGCTAGCGGGGGGGCCGGGTCTACAGATACGCAGTATTTT. This codes for CASSVASGGAGSTDTQYF. Combining the CDR3 with reference TRBV9 and TRBJ2-3 gives the whole variable domain DSGVTQTPKHLITATGQRVTLRCSPRSGDLSVYWYQQSLDQGLQFLIQYYNGEERAKGNILERFSAQQFPDLHSELNLSSLELGDSALYFCASSVASGGAGSTDTQYFGPGTRLTVL.

The rearrangement uses TRBV5-1 and TRBJ2-5; 15 bases agree with TRBD2. V shed 2 bases and J 3 bases; nucleotides not matched to a gene: 5. The CDR3 sequence is 17 residues long. Germline lookup yields CDR1 SGHRS and CDR2 YFSETQ. The CDR3 protein is CASSLGLAGGPKETQYF. CDR3 nucleotide sequence: TGCGCCAGCAGCTTAGGACTAGCGGGAGGGCCGAAAGAGACCCAGTACTTC.

The rearrangement links TRBV15 to TRBJ2-1; the match to TRBD2 covers 9 bases. J gave up 5 bases and V 5 bases, and 10 bases lay outside the gene matches. The germline gives CDR1 LNHNV, CDR2 YYDKDF (reference sequence). The CDR3 runs to 16 residues. In DNA form, the CDR3 reads TGTGCCACCAGCCCCCAGGGAGCGGGGGGCAACAATGAGCAGTTCTTC. Its translation: CATSPQGAGGNNEQFF.

This clone was detected once. The chain joins TRBV9 to TRBJ1-1, with D perhaps matching TRBD1 (5 bases). Germline lookup yields CDR1 SGDLS and CDR2 YYNGEE. The CDR3 extends over 14 amino acids. Trimming left V 4 bases short and J 1 base short, with 11 bases between. CDR3: CASSPRDPNTEAFF. In DNA form, the CDR3 reads TGTGCCAGCAGCCCGCGGGACCCGAACACTGAAGCTTTCTTT.